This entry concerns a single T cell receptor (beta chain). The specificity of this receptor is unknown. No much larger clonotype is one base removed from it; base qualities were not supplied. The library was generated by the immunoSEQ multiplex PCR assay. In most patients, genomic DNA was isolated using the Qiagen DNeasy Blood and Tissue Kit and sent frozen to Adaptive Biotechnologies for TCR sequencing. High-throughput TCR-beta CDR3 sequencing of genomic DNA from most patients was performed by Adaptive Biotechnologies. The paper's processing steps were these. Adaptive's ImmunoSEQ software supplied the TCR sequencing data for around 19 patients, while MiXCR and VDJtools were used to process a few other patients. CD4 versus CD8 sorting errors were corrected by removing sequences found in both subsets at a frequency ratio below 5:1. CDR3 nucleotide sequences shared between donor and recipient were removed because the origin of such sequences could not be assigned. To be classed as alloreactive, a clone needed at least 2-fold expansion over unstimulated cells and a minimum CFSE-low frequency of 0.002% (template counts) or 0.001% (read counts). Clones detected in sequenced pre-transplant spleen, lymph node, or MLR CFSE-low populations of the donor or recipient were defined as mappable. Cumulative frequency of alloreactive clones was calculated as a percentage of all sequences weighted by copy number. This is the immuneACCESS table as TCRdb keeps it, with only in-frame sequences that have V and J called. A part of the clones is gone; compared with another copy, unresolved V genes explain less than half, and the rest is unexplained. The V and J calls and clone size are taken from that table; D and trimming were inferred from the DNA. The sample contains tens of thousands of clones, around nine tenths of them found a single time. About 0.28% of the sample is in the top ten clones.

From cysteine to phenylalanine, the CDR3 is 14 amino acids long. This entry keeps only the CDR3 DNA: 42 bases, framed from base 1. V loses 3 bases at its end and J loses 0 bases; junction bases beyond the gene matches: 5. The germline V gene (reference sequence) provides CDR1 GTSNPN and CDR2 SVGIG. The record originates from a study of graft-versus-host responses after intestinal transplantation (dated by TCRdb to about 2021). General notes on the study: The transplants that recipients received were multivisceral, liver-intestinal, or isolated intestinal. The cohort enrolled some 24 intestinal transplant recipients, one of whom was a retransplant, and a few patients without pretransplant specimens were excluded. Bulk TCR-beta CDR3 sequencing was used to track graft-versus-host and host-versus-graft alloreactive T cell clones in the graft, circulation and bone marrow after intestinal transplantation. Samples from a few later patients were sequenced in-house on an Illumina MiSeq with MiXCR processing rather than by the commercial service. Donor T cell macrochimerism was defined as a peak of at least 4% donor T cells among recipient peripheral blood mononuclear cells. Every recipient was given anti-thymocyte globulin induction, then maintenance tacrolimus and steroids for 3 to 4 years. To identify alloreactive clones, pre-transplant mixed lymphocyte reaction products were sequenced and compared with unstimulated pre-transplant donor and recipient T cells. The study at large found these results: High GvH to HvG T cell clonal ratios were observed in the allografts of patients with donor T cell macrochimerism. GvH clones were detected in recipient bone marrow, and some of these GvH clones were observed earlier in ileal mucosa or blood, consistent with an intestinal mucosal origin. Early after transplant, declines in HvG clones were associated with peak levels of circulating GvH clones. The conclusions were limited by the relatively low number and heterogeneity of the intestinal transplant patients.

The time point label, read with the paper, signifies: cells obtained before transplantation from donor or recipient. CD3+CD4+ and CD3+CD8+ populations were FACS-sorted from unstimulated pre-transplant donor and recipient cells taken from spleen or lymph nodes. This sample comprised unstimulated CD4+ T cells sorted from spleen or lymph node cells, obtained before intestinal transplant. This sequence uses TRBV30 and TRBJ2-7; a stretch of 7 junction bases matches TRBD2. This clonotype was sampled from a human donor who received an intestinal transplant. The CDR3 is CAWSQLAPSYEQYF. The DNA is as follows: TGTGCCTGGAGCCAACTAGCGCCCTCCTACGAGCAGTACTTC.